Described below is a single T cell receptor (beta chain) sequence and its context. The same CDR3 is also encoded by other DNA sequences in this sample. The germline gives CDR1 KGHSH, CDR2 LQKENI. CDR3 length equals 13 residues. The trim removed 6 bases at V and 5 bases at J, leaving 3 bases unmatched. The sample is drawn from a study of shared clonotypes between healthy human individuals. Sequenced by immunoSEQ multiplex PCR; TCRdb stores in-frame clones only, minus some. Among around 1,100,000 clones listed, roughly 77% were seen once. This sequence originates from a young man in good health. Some clones in this sample may be carry-over from other donors' samples. Sequencing was done on a sample of memory CD4+ T cells from PBMCs. The subset: CD45RA-negative fraction. This chain uses TRBV18 with TRBJ1-5; 8 bases map to TRBD1. The CDR3 region is CASSPTGDQPQHF. The CDR3, as DNA: TGTGCCAGCTCCCCGACAGGGGATCAGCCCCAGCATTTT. Together with reference TRBV18 and TRBJ1-5, the CDR3 gives the full variable domain: NAGVMQNPRHLVRRRGQEARLRCSPMKGHSHVYWYRQLPEEGLKFMVYLQKENIIDESGMPKERFSAEFPKEGPSILRIQQVVRGDSAAYFCASSPTGDQPQHFGDGTRLSIL.